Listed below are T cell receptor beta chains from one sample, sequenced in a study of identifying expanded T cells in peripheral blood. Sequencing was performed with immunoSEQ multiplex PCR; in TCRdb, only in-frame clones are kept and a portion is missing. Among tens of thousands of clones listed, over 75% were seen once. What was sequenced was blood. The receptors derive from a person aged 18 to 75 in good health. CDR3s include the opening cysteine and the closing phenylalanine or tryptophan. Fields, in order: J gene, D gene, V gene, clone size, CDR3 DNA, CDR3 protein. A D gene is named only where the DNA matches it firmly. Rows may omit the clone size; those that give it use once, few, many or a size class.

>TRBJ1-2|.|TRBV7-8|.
TGTGCCAGCAGCTCATCCTTCGGGGGAGGGGGCTACACCTTC
CASSSSFGGGGYTF
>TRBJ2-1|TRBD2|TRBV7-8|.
TGTGCCAGCAGCTTAGGGTGGGGGGGTAGCTCCTACAATGAGCAGTTCTTC
CASSLGWGGSSYNEQFF
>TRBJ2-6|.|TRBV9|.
TGTGCCAGCAGCGCCGCCGGGACCTCCTCTGGGGCCAACGTCCTGACTTTC
CASSAAGTSSGANVLTF
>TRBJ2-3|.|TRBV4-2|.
TGTGCCAGCAGCCTTACAATTACGGGGCAGAGCACAGATACGCAGTATTTT
CASSLTITGQSTDTQYF
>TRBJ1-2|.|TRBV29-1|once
TGCAGCGTTGATTCGGGGTGGGATGGCTACACCTTC
CSVDSGWDGYTF
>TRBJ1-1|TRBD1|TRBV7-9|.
TGTGCCAGCAGCTCTGACAGGGTCCAGAACACTGAAGCTTTCTTT
CASSSDRVQNTEAFF
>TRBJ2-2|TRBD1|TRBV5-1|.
TGCGCCAGCAGCATGGGGACAGAGAACACCGGGGAGCTGTTTTTT
CASSMGTENTGELFF
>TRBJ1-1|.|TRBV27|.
TGTGCCAGCAGTTTATCCAGAAACACTGAAGCTTTCTTT
CASSLSRNTEAFF
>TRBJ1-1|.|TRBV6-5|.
TGTGCCAGCAGTTACACAGGCTACACTGAAGCTTTCTTT
CASSYTGYTEAFF
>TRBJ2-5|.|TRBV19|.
TGTGCCAGTACGGACCGGACAGTGGGCCAAGAGACCCAGTACTTC
CASTDRTVGQETQYF
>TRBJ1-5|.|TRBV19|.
TGTGCCAGTAGTTCCGGAGGGTCATCGAAGCCCCAGCATTTT
CASSSGGSSKPQHF
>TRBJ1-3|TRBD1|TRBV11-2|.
TGTGCCAGCAGCTTAGGGGACAGTGTGTCTGGAAACACCATATATTTT
CASSLGDSVSGNTIYF
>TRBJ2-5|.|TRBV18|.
TGTGCCAGCTCCGGGGAGGCCCAGTACTTC
CASSGEAQYF
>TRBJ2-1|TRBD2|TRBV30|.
TGTGCCTGGCTACGGACTAGCGGGGGCCTGCCCCGGGGGGATGAGCAGTTCTTC
CAWLRTSGGLPRGDEQFF
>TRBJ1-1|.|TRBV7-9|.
TGTGCCAGTTGGGACGGGGACACTGAAGCTTTCTTT
CASWDGDTEAFF
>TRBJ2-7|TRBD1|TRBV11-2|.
TGTGCCAGCAGCAACGAGGGTGGGACAGGGGATTCCTACGAGCAGTACTTC
CASSNEGGTGDSYEQYF
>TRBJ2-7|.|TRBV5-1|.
TGCGCCAGCAGAGGCGGGGCCTACGAGCAGTACTTC
CASRGGAYEQYF
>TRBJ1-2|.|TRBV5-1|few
TGCGCCAGCAGCCCTGATACGGACTTTCAAACCCTCTGGGCTAACTATGGCTACACCTTC
CASSPDTDFQTLWANYGYTF
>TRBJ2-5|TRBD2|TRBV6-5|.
TGTGCCAGCAGCCCACCCGGGGGGGTGGAGACCCAGTACTTC
CASSPPGGVETQYF
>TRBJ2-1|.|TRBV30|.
TGTGCCTGGACGGGGCTAGCGTCCTACAATGAGCAGTTCTTC
CAWTGLASYNEQFF
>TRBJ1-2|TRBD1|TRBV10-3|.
TGTGCCATCACTGGGACAGGTCCAGGCTACACCTTC
CAITGTGPGYTF
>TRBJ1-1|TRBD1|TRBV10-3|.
TGTGCCATCAGTGAGTCTCCAGGGGGCACTGAAGCTTTCTTT
CAISESPGGTEAFF
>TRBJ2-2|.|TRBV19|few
TGTGCCACCATTGCCCAAGCGACCCGCACCGGGGAGCTGTTTTTT
CATIAQATRTGELFF
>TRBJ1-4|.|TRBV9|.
TGTGCCAGCAGCGTAGCCGGTGGGTTTGCTAATGAAAAACTGTTTTTT
CASSVAGGFANEKLFF
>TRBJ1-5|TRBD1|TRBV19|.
TGTGCCAGTAGTCTTGCTCACAGGGGCCGCAATCAGCCCCAGCATTTT
CASSLAHRGRNQPQHF
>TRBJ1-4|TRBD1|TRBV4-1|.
TGCGCCAGCAGCCCCTTAACCCCGGGACAGGGTCATGAAAAACTGTTTTTT
CASSPLTPGQGHEKLFF
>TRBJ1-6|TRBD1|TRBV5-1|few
TGCGCCAGCAGCTTGGGGGACAGGGACAATTCACCCCTCCACTTT
CASSLGDRDNSPLHF
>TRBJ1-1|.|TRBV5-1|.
TGCGCCAGCAGCTCCATAGGGGCGAGGGACACTGAAGCTTTCTTT
CASSSIGARDTEAFF
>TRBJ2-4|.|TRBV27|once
TGTGCCAGCAGTACTCTTTTCTTAGCCAAAAACATTCAGTACTTC
CASSTLFLAKNIQYF
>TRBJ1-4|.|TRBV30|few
TGTGCCTGGGCTTTAGGGGAAAAACTGTTTTTT
CAWALGEKLFF
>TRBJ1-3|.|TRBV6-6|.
TGTGCCAGCAGTAGAACCGGGACAGGAAACACCATATATTTT
CASSRTGTGNTIYF
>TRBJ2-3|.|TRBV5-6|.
TGTGCCAGCAGCTCCGGGCAGGTTCGCACAGATACGCAGTATTTT
CASSSGQVRTDTQYF
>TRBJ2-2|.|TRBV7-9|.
TGTGCCAGCAGCTTAGTTCGGGGAGGGGAGCTGTTTTTT
CASSLVRGGELFF
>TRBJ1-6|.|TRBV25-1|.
TGTGCCAGCAGGGAATCGGGACAAACTAGGTCACCCCTCCACTTT
CASRESGQTRSPLHF
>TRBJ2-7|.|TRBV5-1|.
TGCGCCAGCATATGGACGGTCGAGCAGTACTTC
CASIWTVEQYF
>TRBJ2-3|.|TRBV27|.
TGTGCCAGCAGCGTATTACGGACAGATACGCAGTATTTT
CASSVLRTDTQYF
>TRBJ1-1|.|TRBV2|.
TGTGCCAGCAGTGAAACCAGGGGTCTAGCAATGAACACTGAAGCTTTCTTT
CASSETRGLAMNTEAFF
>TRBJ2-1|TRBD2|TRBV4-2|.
TGTGCCAGCAGCCAAGATTTAGGGACTAGCGGGAGTGTCAATGAGCAGTTCTTC
CASSQDLGTSGSVNEQFF
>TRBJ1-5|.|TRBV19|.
TGTGCCAGTAGTATAATAGGGAGGAGGCAGGGAGATCAGCCCCAGCATTTT
CASSIIGRRQGDQPQHF
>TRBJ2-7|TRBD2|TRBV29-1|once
TGCAGCGTTGACGGCCTAGCGGGAGTGCGGGAGCAGTACTTC
CSVDGLAGVREQYF
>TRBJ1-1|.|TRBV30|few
TGTGCCTGGAGTACGACGGGGACTGAAGCTTTCTTT
CAWSTTGTEAFF
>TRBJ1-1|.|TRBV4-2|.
TGTGCCAGCAGCCAAGATCTCCTGGGTTTCACTGAAGCTTTCTTT
CASSQDLLGFTEAFF
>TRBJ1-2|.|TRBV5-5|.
TGTGCCAGCAGCTTTTTCGGACACGACAACTATGGCTACACCTTC
CASSFFGHDNYGYTF